This T cell receptor beta chain was sequenced during a study of early T cells in non-severe SARS-CoV-2 infection. Study overall: With bulk RNA from unsorted whole blood as input, sequencing yielded unpaired chains. Findings of the study overall: VDJdb-based annotation leaned toward anti-spike CD8 responses and missed private and CD4 specificities.

TCRdb processed the 5' RACE reads anew with MiXCR; each CDR3 protein has one entry. The sample consists of more than 85,000 distinct CDR3 sequences, 16% of them appearing once. This clonotype came up many times. What it recognizes is unknown. This clonotype was sampled from an adult who was a healthcare worker with PCR-confirmed SARS-CoV-2 infection or an uninfected control (not recorded which). The sample was whole blood.

DNA of the CDR3: TGTGCCAGCTCACCACCGGCTAGCGGGAGCCCCTACGAGCAGTACTTC. As protein: CASSPPASGSPYEQYF. The V and J genes are TRBV18 and TRBJ2-7, with 10 nucleotides matching TRBD2. Germline lookup yields CDR1 KGHSH and CDR2 LQKENI. The CDR3 is 16 amino acids. Trimming took 0 bases from V and 2 from J; bases not matched to a gene: 4.